One and the same sample provided the 11 T cell receptor beta chains below, sequenced in a study of blood T cell repertoires in COVID-19. TCRdb's table, derived via immunoSEQ multiplex PCR, lists solely in-frame clones and lacks some. The data hold approximately 88,000 clones, with about 90% observed a single time. The source material was peripheral blood. Receptors originate from a woman in her forties or fifties in a cohort sampled during active COVID-19.

CDR3 nucleotide sequence: TGCGCCAGCAACCCGGGACAGGTAGCCGGGGAGCTGTTTTTT. The encoded protein is CASNPGQVAGELFF. J is TRBJ2-2 and V is TRBV5-1; 8 nucleotides match TRBD1. Germline CDR1 SGHRS, CDR2 YFSETQ. The CDR3 spans 14 residues. After removal of 6 bases from V and 6 bases from J, the junction contained 7 bases not matched to a gene.

This sequence joins TRBV19 and TRBJ2-6; D possibly corresponds to TRBD2 (6 bases). From germline, CDR1 is LNHDA and CDR2 SQIVND (reference sequence). With 1 base removed from V and 4 bases from J, the gap between germline ends came to 14 bases. This CDR3 comprises 17 residues. CDR3 in amino acids: CASSIAGTPSGANVLTF. In DNA form, the CDR3 reads TGTGCCAGTAGTATAGCGGGGACTCCCTCGGGGGCCAACGTCCTGACTTTC.

The chain links TRBV29-1 to TRBJ2-3; D gene uncertain. From germline, CDR1 is SQVTM and CDR2 ANQGSEA. This CDR3 region has 13 residues. V was shortened by 4 bases and J by 7 bases, with 15 bases between the two germline ends. The CDR3 sequence: CSVAQPLGHTQYF. For the CDR3, the DNA is TGCAGCGTTGCCCAGCCCTTGGGCCATACGCAGTATTTT.

V gene TRBV4-1 combines with J gene TRBJ2-3, with 7 bases identical to TRBD1. V lost 4 bases to trimming and J lost 4 bases; unmatched junction nucleotides: 2. The germline V gene encodes CDR1 MGHRA and CDR2 YSYEKL. This CDR3 contains 13 residues. CDR3 DNA sequence: TGCGCCAGCAGCCTGCAGGGGGCAGATACGCAGTATTTT. Protein product: CASSLQGADTQYF.

The table lists this clone with a count of one. The chain has TRBV7-3 and TRBJ2-1, with 9 nucleotides matching TRBD2. V was clipped by 5 bases and J by 6 bases; unmatched bases: 17. Germline V CDR1 and CDR2: SGHTA, FQGTGA. The CDR3 loop spans 18 amino acids. The CDR3 DNA sequence: TGTGCCAGCAGCCCCCAGCCATTGGTGGCTAGCGGGATCAATGAGCAGTTCTTC. Residues: CASSPQPLVASGINEQFF.

The J gene is TRBJ2-2, the V gene TRBV11-3; D is perhaps TRBD2 (5 bases). Germline assignment: CDR1 SGHNT and CDR2 YENEEA. V dropped 4 bases and J dropped 2 bases, with 8 bases sitting between them. This CDR3 is built from 14 residues. CDR3 protein: CASSSSRNTGELFF. DNA of the CDR3: TGTGCCAGCAGCTCTAGCAGAAACACCGGGGAGCTGTTTTTT.

The gene calls are TRBV19 and TRBJ2-3, with 12 bases matching TRBD1. The CDR3 has 16 amino acids. V gave up 5 bases and J gave up 2 bases; unmatched junction bases: 5. CDR1 LNHDA and CDR2 SQIVND come from the germline V gene (reference sequence). For the CDR3, the DNA is TGTGCCAGTAGTCATCCGGGACAGGGGGCCACAGATACGCAGTATTTT. As protein: CASSHPGQGATDTQYF.

The chain couples TRBV10-2 to TRBJ2-1; D uncertain. From germline, CDR1 is WSHSY and CDR2 SAAADI. Trimming removed 0 bases from V and 9 bases from J, with 12 bases in between. The CDR3 is 14 residues long. CDR3 sequence (DNA): TGCGCCAGCAGTGAGTCTAGCTCCTCTGGTGAGCAGTTCTTC. This codes for CASSESSSSGEQFF.

The V gene is TRBV9, the J gene TRBJ2-5; 7 nucleotides match TRBD2. This CDR3 is built from 14 residues. J lost 5 bases, V lost 0 bases, and 4 bases had no gene match. The germline gives CDR1 SGDLS, CDR2 YYNGEE. CDR3 bases: TGTGCCAGCAGCGTAGCGACTAGCCGGGAGACCCAGTACTTC. Its translation: CASSVATSRETQYF.

This clone showed up just a few times. The V gene is TRBV9, the J gene TRBJ2-5, with 8 bases aligning to TRBD1. V shed 3 bases, J shed 5 bases, and the junction held 12 bases outside the gene matches. The CDR3 runs to 16 residues. Germline loops: CDR1 SGDLS, CDR2 YYNGEE. The CDR3: CASSATGVFLMETQYF. The CDR3 region has the DNA TGTGCCAGCAGCGCGACAGGGGTGTTTCTAATGGAGACCCAGTACTTC.

The chain uses TRBV9 and TRBJ2-1; 11 bases are a match to TRBD2. The CDR3 contains 16 residues. V was pared by 3 bases and J by 8 bases, with 10 bases of the junction left unmatched. CDR1 SGDLS and CDR2 YYNGEE come from the germline V gene. Written as DNA, the CDR3 is TGTGCCAGCAGCGGCTTAGCGGGGGGGTATTCCGATGAGCAGTTCTTC. Protein product: CASSGLAGGYSDEQFF. Based on the CDR3 plus reference TRBV9 and TRBJ2-1, the full variable domain is DSGVTQTPKHLITATGQRVTLRCSPRSGDLSVYWYQQSLDQGLQFLIQYYNGEERAKGNILERFSAQQFPDLHSELNLSSLELGDSALYFCASSGLAGGYSDEQFFGPGTRLTVL.